A selection of T cell receptor beta chains follows, all from one sample in a study of Ad26.COV2.S vaccination and SARS-CoV-2 variants. The data were produced by immunoSEQ multiplex PCR, yet TCRdb's version contains in-frame clones alone and is incomplete. There are around 250,000 clones in the sample; around 85% occur only once, and under 3% lies in the top ten. The specimen comprised peripheral blood, sampled in a trial of Ad26.COV2.S vaccine versus placebo. Receptor source: a person aged 18 to 59 who received the Ad26.COV2.S COVID-19 vaccine or a placebo. CDR3s include the opening cysteine and the closing phenylalanine or tryptophan. A D gene is named only where the DNA matches it firmly. The size entry is marked missing in some rows and otherwise reads once, few, many or a size class.

d_gene: -; v_gene: TRBV18; j_gene: TRBJ1-1; abundance: -; CDR3nt: TGTGCCAGCTCCGGGGGAATGAACACTGAAGCTTTCTTT; CDR3aa: CASSGGMNTEAFF
d_gene: TRBD2; v_gene: TRBV5-1; j_gene: TRBJ2-3; abundance: once; CDR3nt: TGCGCCAGCAGCTTGGGTAGCGGGGGGTCAGAGGCAGATACGCAGTATTTT; CDR3aa: CASSLGSGGSEADTQYF
d_gene: TRBD2; v_gene: TRBV7-2; j_gene: TRBJ2-3; abundance: -; CDR3nt: TGTGCCAGCAGTTATAGCGGGGGGGCTGGAGATACGCAGTATTTT; CDR3aa: CASSYSGGAGDTQYF
d_gene: -; v_gene: TRBV5-1; j_gene: TRBJ2-1; abundance: -; CDR3nt: TGCGCCAGCAGCTTGGGAAGCAACAATGAGCAGTTCTTC; CDR3aa: CASSLGSNNEQFF
d_gene: TRBD1; v_gene: TRBV3-1/TRBV3-2; j_gene: TRBJ1-2; abundance: -; CDR3nt: TGTGCCAGCAGCTCTACAGGGGGCCACTATGGCTACACCTTC; CDR3aa: CASSSTGGHYGYTF
d_gene: -; v_gene: TRBV30; j_gene: TRBJ2-1; abundance: -; CDR3nt: TGTGCCTGGAGTGAAGGAGCTAGTTCGGGCAATGAGCAGTTCTTC; CDR3aa: CAWSEGASSGNEQFF
d_gene: -; v_gene: TRBV19; j_gene: TRBJ1-1; abundance: -; CDR3nt: TGTGCCAGTAGTCTAATGGGACTTATGAACACTGAAGCTTTCTTT; CDR3aa: CASSLMGLMNTEAFF
d_gene: -; v_gene: TRBV5-8; j_gene: TRBJ2-1; abundance: -; CDR3nt: TGTGCCAGCAGCTTGAAATTCTGGACGGGGAACAATGAGCAGTTCTTC; CDR3aa: CASSLKFWTGNNEQFF
d_gene: TRBD1; v_gene: TRBV6-6; j_gene: TRBJ1-1; abundance: -; CDR3nt: TGTGCCAGCAGTTACTCGGGGACAGCTGAAGCTTTCTTT; CDR3aa: CASSYSGTAEAFF
d_gene: -; v_gene: TRBV6-5; j_gene: TRBJ2-7; abundance: -; CDR3nt: TGTGCCAGCAGTTACCAAGGCTCGGGGAAGCCCTACGAGCAGTACTTC; CDR3aa: CASSYQGSGKPYEQYF
d_gene: -; v_gene: TRBV5-1; j_gene: TRBJ2-3; abundance: -; CDR3nt: TGCGCCAGCTACCGAGGGCTAGCTAGCACAGATACGCAGTATTTT; CDR3aa: CASYRGLASTDTQYF
d_gene: -; v_gene: TRBV7-7; j_gene: TRBJ2-5; abundance: -; CDR3nt: TGTGCCAGCAGCTTAGATTCGGGGTCTCAAGAGACCCAGTACTTC; CDR3aa: CASSLDSGSQETQYF
d_gene: -; v_gene: TRBV6-5; j_gene: TRBJ2-7; abundance: -; CDR3nt: TGTGCCAGCAGTTACTGGACGGGGGAAACCATTTACGAGCAGTACTTC; CDR3aa: CASSYWTGETIYEQYF
d_gene: -; v_gene: TRBV30; j_gene: TRBJ1-2; abundance: -; CDR3nt: TGTGCCTGGGGACGGCTTGTCTATGGCTACACCTTC; CDR3aa: CAWGRLVYGYTF
d_gene: -; v_gene: TRBV7-9; j_gene: TRBJ2-3; abundance: -; CDR3nt: TGTGCCAGCACCCCCATTGGGGGGAAAACAGATACGCAGTATTTT; CDR3aa: CASTPIGGKTDTQYF
d_gene: TRBD2; v_gene: TRBV7-3; j_gene: TRBJ2-1; abundance: -; CDR3nt: TGTGCCAGCAGCTTAATTAGGGGGCAACGGACTAGCGGGAGCCATGAGCAGTTCTTC; CDR3aa: CASSLIRGQRTSGSHEQFF
d_gene: -; v_gene: TRBV5-1; j_gene: TRBJ1-5; abundance: -; CDR3nt: TGCGCCAGCAGCTTGGGCCTAGATCAGCCCCAGCATTTT; CDR3aa: CASSLGLDQPQHF
d_gene: -; v_gene: TRBV7-3; j_gene: TRBJ2-5; abundance: -; CDR3nt: TGTGCCAGCAGCGTTAACGGGGGAAATCAAGAGACCCAGTACTTC; CDR3aa: CASSVNGGNQETQYF
d_gene: -; v_gene: TRBV4-2; j_gene: TRBJ2-7; abundance: -; CDR3nt: TGTGCCAGCAGCCAAGATCTGACGGGTCCAACCTACGAGCAGTACTTC; CDR3aa: CASSQDLTGPTYEQYF
d_gene: -; v_gene: TRBV5-1; j_gene: TRBJ2-1; abundance: -; CDR3nt: TGCGCCAGCGCCACCGGGACACTCTCCTACAATGAGCAGTTCTTC; CDR3aa: CASATGTLSYNEQFF
d_gene: -; v_gene: TRBV29-1; j_gene: TRBJ1-2; abundance: -; CDR3nt: TGCAGCGTGGGGGGGGTAGGCCGGGTCGGTTATGGCTACACCTTC; CDR3aa: CSVGGVGRVGYGYTF
d_gene: TRBD1; v_gene: TRBV5-4; j_gene: TRBJ1-4; abundance: -; CDR3nt: TGTGCCAGCAGCTTGGCCGGGACAGAGAATGAAAAACTGTTTTTT; CDR3aa: CASSLAGTENEKLFF
d_gene: -; v_gene: TRBV7-3; j_gene: TRBJ1-1; abundance: -; CDR3nt: TGTGCCAGCAGCTTTAACGGGAACACTGAAGCTTTCTTT; CDR3aa: CASSFNGNTEAFF
d_gene: TRBD1; v_gene: TRBV7-9; j_gene: TRBJ2-1; abundance: -; CDR3nt: TGTGCCAGCAGTCAAACACAGGGGGCGCCAAATGAGCAGTTCTTC; CDR3aa: CASSQTQGAPNEQFF
d_gene: -; v_gene: TRBV5-1; j_gene: TRBJ1-6; abundance: -; CDR3nt: TGCGCCAGCAGCTTAACCGTCGGAAATTCACCCCTCCACTTT; CDR3aa: CASSLTVGNSPLHF
d_gene: -; v_gene: TRBV7-9; j_gene: TRBJ2-4; abundance: -; CDR3nt: TGTGCCAGCAGTCCCGGCAGGATGGAAAACATTCAGTACTTC; CDR3aa: CASSPGRMENIQYF
d_gene: TRBD1; v_gene: TRBV9; j_gene: TRBJ2-2; abundance: -; CDR3nt: TGTGCCAGCAGCGCCCCTACGGGGACAGAAGTGACCGGGGAGCTGTTTTTT; CDR3aa: CASSAPTGTEVTGELFF
d_gene: TRBD1; v_gene: TRBV18; j_gene: TRBJ1-2; abundance: once; CDR3nt: TGTGCCAGCTCACCATCTAACTGGGGCGGACAGGGCAACATTGGCTACACCTTC; CDR3aa: CASSPSNWGGQGNIGYTF
d_gene: TRBD1; v_gene: TRBV11-2; j_gene: TRBJ2-4; abundance: -; CDR3nt: TGTGCCAGCAGCTCTTACAGGGGCGCAGGCAAAAACATTCAGTACTTC; CDR3aa: CASSSYRGAGKNIQYF
d_gene: -; v_gene: TRBV6-5; j_gene: TRBJ1-1; abundance: -; CDR3nt: TGTGCCAGCAGCAAAGGAGTGGGGGTAAGCACTGAAGCTTTCTTT; CDR3aa: CASSKGVGVSTEAFF
d_gene: TRBD2; v_gene: TRBV2; j_gene: TRBJ2-1; abundance: once; CDR3nt: TGTGCCAGCAGTGAAGCGCTGACTAGCTTGAATGAGCAGTTCTTC; CDR3aa: CASSEALTSLNEQFF
d_gene: -; v_gene: TRBV5-8; j_gene: TRBJ2-2; abundance: -; CDR3nt: TGTGCCAGCAGCTTAAGGAGGGTGAACACCGGGGAGCTGTTTTTT; CDR3aa: CASSLRRVNTGELFF
d_gene: TRBD2; v_gene: TRBV15; j_gene: TRBJ2-7; abundance: -; CDR3nt: TGTGCCACCAGCAGAGTCGGGACTAGCGGGGGGGTAGGGCAGTACTTC; CDR3aa: CATSRVGTSGGVGQYF
d_gene: -; v_gene: TRBV19; j_gene: TRBJ1-6; abundance: -; CDR3nt: TGTGCCAGTAGTATAGAGGAAGGGTTCAATTCACCCCTCCACTTT; CDR3aa: CASSIEEGFNSPLHF
d_gene: TRBD1; v_gene: TRBV11-2; j_gene: TRBJ1-1; abundance: -; CDR3nt: TGTGCCAGCAGCCCCGTGAGGGGGCAGGGCACTGAAGCTTTCTTT; CDR3aa: CASSPVRGQGTEAFF
d_gene: -; v_gene: TRBV6-4; j_gene: TRBJ1-4; abundance: -; CDR3nt: TGTGCCAGCAGTGAGCGCAGCAAAGAGGCAACTAATGAAAAACTGTTTTTT; CDR3aa: CASSERSKEATNEKLFF
d_gene: TRBD2; v_gene: TRBV7-2; j_gene: TRBJ2-2; abundance: -; CDR3nt: TGTGCCAGCAGCGCGTGGACTAGCGGGAGGGCGACCGGGGAGCTGTTTTTT; CDR3aa: CASSAWTSGRATGELFF
d_gene: -; v_gene: TRBV9; j_gene: TRBJ1-2; abundance: -; CDR3nt: TGTGCCAGCAGCGAAGGCGGAACCTCCGCTAACTATGGCTACACCTTC; CDR3aa: CASSEGGTSANYGYTF
d_gene: TRBD1; v_gene: TRBV5-4; j_gene: TRBJ2-5; abundance: -; CDR3nt: TGTGCCAGCAGCTTAAGGGACAGGGTGGGAGAGACCCAGTACTTC; CDR3aa: CASSLRDRVGETQYF
d_gene: TRBD2; v_gene: TRBV15; j_gene: TRBJ2-1; abundance: once; CDR3nt: TGTGCCACCAGCCTTGGTACAGCGGGAGGAGATAATGAGCAGTTCTTC; CDR3aa: CATSLGTAGGDNEQFF
d_gene: TRBD1; v_gene: TRBV4-3; j_gene: TRBJ2-2; abundance: -; CDR3nt: TGCGCCAGCAGCCAAGATCCACAGGGGGTTAACACCGGGGAGCTGTTTTTT; CDR3aa: CASSQDPQGVNTGELFF
d_gene: TRBD1; v_gene: TRBV6-1; j_gene: TRBJ1-1; abundance: -; CDR3nt: TGTGCCAGCAGTGAGGGACAGGGAGGCCCGTCCCGTGCTTTCTTT; CDR3aa: CASSEGQGGPSRAFF
d_gene: -; v_gene: TRBV3-1/TRBV3-2; j_gene: TRBJ2-2; abundance: -; CDR3nt: TGTGCCAGCAGCCAGATTACAGGCGGGGAGCTGTTTTTT; CDR3aa: CASSQITGGELFF
d_gene: TRBD1; v_gene: TRBV7-6; j_gene: TRBJ1-2; abundance: -; CDR3nt: TGTGCCAGCAGCTCAGCCGGGACAGGGCCCTACTATGGCTACACCTTC; CDR3aa: CASSSAGTGPYYGYTF
d_gene: -; v_gene: TRBV4-3; j_gene: TRBJ1-4; abundance: -; CDR3nt: TGCGCCAGCAGCCAAGATCCGGAACCTGAAAAACTGTTTTTT; CDR3aa: CASSQDPEPEKLFF
d_gene: TRBD1; v_gene: TRBV2; j_gene: TRBJ2-7; abundance: -; CDR3nt: TGTGCCAGCAGTGAACAGGGGGAGTCCTACGAGCAGTACTTC; CDR3aa: CASSEQGESYEQYF
d_gene: -; v_gene: TRBV14; j_gene: TRBJ1-3; abundance: once; CDR3nt: TGTGCCAGCAGCCCCCAAGCGGGGCAGGGAAACACCATATATTTT; CDR3aa: CASSPQAGQGNTIYF
d_gene: TRBD2; v_gene: TRBV9; j_gene: TRBJ2-5; abundance: -; CDR3nt: TGTGCCAGCAGCCAAGCGGGAGTGGGAGAGACCCAGTACTTC; CDR3aa: CASSQAGVGETQYF
d_gene: -; v_gene: TRBV25-1; j_gene: TRBJ1-6; abundance: once; CDR3nt: TGTGCCAGCGGACGGTATAATTCACCCCTCCACTTT; CDR3aa: CASGRYNSPLHF
d_gene: -; v_gene: TRBV6-2/TRBV6-3; j_gene: TRBJ1-2; abundance: -; CDR3nt: TGTGCCAGCAGTTCCTGGTTGGGCTATGGCTACACCTTC; CDR3aa: CASSSWLGYGYTF
d_gene: TRBD1; v_gene: TRBV4-3; j_gene: TRBJ1-3; abundance: -; CDR3nt: TGCGCCAGCAGTCTCGACAGGGCAACGAACACCATATATTTT; CDR3aa: CASSLDRATNTIYF
d_gene: -; v_gene: TRBV4-2; j_gene: TRBJ2-2; abundance: -; CDR3nt: TGTGCCAGCAGCCAAGACGCCGGGGAGCTGTTTTTT; CDR3aa: CASSQDAGELFF
d_gene: -; v_gene: TRBV18; j_gene: TRBJ1-1; abundance: few; CDR3nt: TGTGCCAGCTCACCAGGACAGAACACTGAAGCTTTCTTT; CDR3aa: CASSPGQNTEAFF
d_gene: -; v_gene: TRBV4-2; j_gene: TRBJ2-3; abundance: -; CDR3nt: TGTGCCAGCAGCCACACACTTCCCTCGTTTCGGGGGGCAGACACAGATACGCAGTATTTT; CDR3aa: CASSHTLPSFRGADTDTQYF
d_gene: -; v_gene: TRBV19; j_gene: TRBJ2-2; abundance: -; CDR3nt: TGTGCCAGTAGTATAGGAGGCCTGACCGGGGAGCTGTTTTTT; CDR3aa: CASSIGGLTGELFF